Following are 21 T cell receptor beta chains from one sample sequenced in a study of blood T cell repertoires in COVID-19 (dated by TCRdb to the early 2020s). Library preparation used the immunoSEQ multiplex PCR assay. The source is immuneACCESS, and TCRdb retained only in-frame sequences with V and J called. Part of the clones is not carried over; for the studies checked, unresolved V genes explain less than half of this, and the remainder is unexplained. For this sample there are about 250,000 clones; approximately 92% appear just once. The ten largest clones add up to 2.4% of the sample. Source material: PBMCs or T cells enriched from blood (not recorded which). These TCRs come from a woman aged 18-29 years who had recovered from COVID-19.

CDR3 bases: TGTGCCATCAGTGACTACAGGGACTATGGCTACACCTTC. It yields the protein CAISDYRDYGYTF. The V gene is TRBV10-3, the J gene TRBJ1-2; perhaps TRBD1 as D (6 bases). The CDR3 runs 13 residues. The V end was cut by 3 bases, the J end by 3 bases, with 8 bases between. CDR1 is ENHRY and CDR2 is SYGVKD in the germline V gene.

V and J are TRBV7-6 and TRBJ2-3; 11 bases fit TRBD2. V shed 5 bases and J 1 base; nucleotides not matched to a gene: 14. Looked up from germline, CDR1 is SGHVS and CDR2 is FNYEAQ. The length of the CDR3 is 19 residues. The CDR3 sequence: CASSGPSGGTPFGTDTQYF. The CDR3 DNA is TGTGCCAGCAGCGGGCCTAGCGGGGGGACCCCATTTGGCACAGATACGCAGTATTTT.

This chain uses TRBV5-4 with TRBJ1-1; TRBD1 aligns across 9 bases. The germline gives CDR1 SGHNT, CDR2 YYREEE (reference sequence). V lost 4 bases, J lost 6 bases, and 4 bases stayed unmatched. CDR3 size: 13 residues. The CDR3 spells CASSDGDRAEAFF. As DNA, the CDR3 is TGTGCCAGCAGCGACGGGGACAGGGCTGAAGCTTTCTTT.

The CDR3 is CASSQDPTGGWEAFF. The CDR3 coding sequence is TGCGCCAGCAGCCAAGATCCGACAGGGGGTTGGGAAGCTTTCTTT. The chain has TRBV4-1 and TRBJ1-1; 9 nucleotides agree with TRBD1. CDR3 length equals 15 residues. Trimming at V came to 0 bases and at J to 8 bases, leaving 7 bases not matched to a gene. Germline values: CDR1 MGHRA, CDR2 YSYEKL.

The DNA for the CDR3 is TGTGCCAGCAACGACCTAGCTAACTATGGCTACACCTTC. Translating it yields CASNDLANYGYTF. The chain carries TRBV13 and TRBJ1-2; D gene unclear. The CDR3 extends over 13 amino acids. With 7 bases removed from V and 0 bases from J, the gap between germline ends came to 9 bases. Germline CDR1 PRHDT, CDR2 FYEKMQ (reference sequence). The variable domain in full, with the rest retrieved from reference TRBV13 and TRBJ1-2, is AAGVIQSPRHLIKEKRETATLKCYPIPRHDTVYWYQQGPGQDPQFLISFYEKMQSDKGSIPDRFSAQQFSDYHSELNMSSLELGDSALYFCASNDLANYGYTFGSGTRLTVV.

The chain combines TRBV23-1 with TRBJ1-1, with D hard to call. TRBV23-1 is placed among ORFs of uncertain function. V was pared by 4 bases and J by 1 base, with 13 bases between. CDR3 length: 15 residues. CDR3 sequence (DNA): TGCGCCAGCAGTCCCCCAAGAGGGAAGAACACTGAAGCTTTCTTT. This sequence encodes CASSPPRGKNTEAFF.

The rearrangement joins TRBV10-3 to TRBJ2-2, with D perhaps matching TRBD2 (6 bases). The CDR3 runs to 14 residues. V lost 10 bases, J lost 0 bases, and 12 bases lay in between. The germline CDR1 and CDR2 sequences are ENHRY and SYGVKD. The CDR3 DNA sequence: TGTGCCACTCGGGACTCGCCGAACACCGGGGAGCTGTTTTTT. It specifies CATRDSPNTGELFF.

The chain links TRBV5-4 to TRBJ1-2; D ambiguous. The CDR3 runs to 16 residues. Trimming took 0 bases from V and 8 from J, leaving 20 bases between them. Germline V CDR1 and CDR2: SGHNT, YYREEE (reference sequence). The CDR3 DNA reads TGTGCCAGCAGCTTGGCCAGTTTACGGGATTCTGGGGGCTACACCTTC. Its translation is CASSLASLRDSGGYTF.

This clone was counted a single time. The chain joins TRBV3-1 (or the pseudogene TRBV3-2) to TRBJ2-2; weak D call: TRBD2 (6 bases). This CDR3 comprises 14 residues. Trimming shortened V by 4 bases and J by 4 bases, and 10 bases separated the two germline ends. Germline V lookup: CDR1 LGHDT, CDR2 YNNKEL (reference sequence). The CDR3 is CASSPRGFTGELFF. In DNA form, the CDR3 reads TGTGCCAGCAGCCCCCGGGGGTTCACCGGGGAGCTGTTTTTT.

The rearrangement joins TRBV9 to TRBJ2-5; 8 nucleotides match TRBD2. The CDR3 is 15 residues long. Trimming at V came to 1 base and at J to 4 bases, leaving 6 bases not matched to a gene. CDR1 and CDR2 (germline): SGDLS, YYNGEE. This chain's CDR3 is CASSVNGGAVETQYF. The CDR3, as DNA: TGTGCCAGCAGCGTAAACGGGGGGGCGGTAGAGACCCAGTACTTC. The complete variable domain, with remaining parts taken from reference TRBV9 and TRBJ2-5, reads DSGVTQTPKHLITATGQRVTLRCSPRSGDLSVYWYQQSLDQGLQFLIQYYNGEERAKGNILERFSAQQFPDLHSELNLSSLELGDSALYFCASSVNGGAVETQYFGPGTRLLVL.

The chain recombines TRBV10-3 with TRBJ1-4; D is unresolved. The CDR3 runs 11 residues. Trimming shortened V by 6 bases and J by 8 bases, and 7 bases separated the two germline ends. In germline, CDR1 is ENHRY, CDR2 SYGVKD. The CDR3 spells CAIRYGEKLFF. CDR3 nucleotide sequence: TGTGCCATCAGATACGGGGAAAAACTGTTTTTT.

The chain carries TRBV28 and TRBJ1-1, with 10 bases fitting TRBD1. Unmatched junction bases numbered 6, after V lost 5 bases and J lost 3 bases. Germline V gives CDR1 MDHEN, CDR2 SYDVKM. This CDR3 comprises 15 residues. CDR3 in amino acids: CASSTRDRGHTEAFF. The CDR3 nucleotides are TGTGCCAGCAGTACCCGGGACAGGGGCCACACTGAAGCTTTCTTT.

The rearrangement uses TRBV6-5 and TRBJ1-6; the D gene is possibly TRBD1 (5 bases). Germline CDR1 reads MNHEY; CDR2 reads SVGAGI. There are 13 residues in the CDR3. V dropped 8 bases and J dropped 3 bases, with 8 bases sitting between them. CDR3: CASGTNYNSPLHF. The CDR3 region has the DNA TGTGCCAGCGGGACTAACTATAATTCACCCCTCCACTTT.

The chain is built from TRBV11-2 and TRBJ1-4, with 8 bases matching TRBD1. CDR1 and CDR2 from the germline V gene are SGHAT and FQNNGV. The CDR3 consists of 15 residues. J lost 10 bases, V lost 4 bases, and 11 bases had no gene match. CDR3 sequence (DNA): TGTGCCAGCAGCTCCCTACAGGGGGGAGTGGGAAAACTGTTTTTT. As protein: CASSSLQGGVGKLFF.

The CDR3 DNA reads as TGTGCCAGCAGTTTGGCGGGCGGTGAAAAACTGTTTTTT. It translates to CASSLAGGEKLFF. V usage is TRBV6-5 and J usage is TRBJ1-4; D uncertain. The length of the CDR3 is 13 residues. In germline, CDR1 is MNHEY, CDR2 SVGAGI. Deletions cut 4 bases from V and 7 bases from J, with 10 bases between.

The V call is TRBV5-1, the J call TRBJ2-7; 8 nucleotides align to TRBD1. Germline V gene sequence: CDR1 SGHRS, CDR2 YFSETQ. The CDR3 runs 17 residues. The J segment lost 6 bases and the V segment lost 5 bases, leaving 19 bases of the junction unmatched. The CDR3 sequence is CASRSGQESWRGLEQYF. The CDR3 DNA sequence: TGCGCCAGCAGGTCGGGACAGGAAAGTTGGCGTGGACTCGAGCAGTACTTC.

This sequence joins TRBV5-1 and TRBJ2-1; perhaps TRBD2 as D (6 bases). Deletions cut 4 bases from V and 12 bases from J, with 20 bases between. Germline V lookup: CDR1 SGHRS, CDR2 YFSETQ. The CDR3 contains 14 residues. In DNA, the CDR3 is TGCGCCAGCAGCCCCGGGACCAACGCCGGGGGGCAGTTCTTC. As protein: CASSPGTNAGGQFF.

The chain links TRBV14 to TRBJ2-7, with D possibly TRBD2 on 5 matching bases. Germline V gives CDR1 SGHDN, CDR2 FVKESK. Trimming pared 4 bases from V and 2 bases from J, leaving 18 bases between. This CDR3 spans 16 amino acids. CDR3 amino acids: CASSPLGGPGTYEQYF. CDR3 bases: TGTGCCAGCAGCCCCCTTGGCGGGCCGGGAACCTACGAGCAGTACTTC.

The gene calls are TRBV10-2 and TRBJ2-3, with 12 positions matching TRBD2. Germline V gene data show CDR1 as WSHSY and CDR2 as SAAADI. The CDR3 spans 20 residues. Trimming took 7 bases from V and 4 from J; bases not matched to a gene: 21. Here the CDR3 DNA reads TGCGCCAGCACCCAGGATGTAGCTAGCGGGGGGGCCGTCGCGGCAGATACGCAGTATTTT. It codes for CASTQDVASGGAVAADTQYF.

This clone was recorded only once. The chain joins TRBV28 to TRBJ2-1; 11 bases agree with TRBD1. This CDR3 contains 17 residues. Per the germline V gene, CDR1 is MDHEN and CDR2 is SYDVKM. With 5 bases clipped from V and 2 bases from J, the junction kept 8 bases outside the gene matches. CDR3 region: CASSPRGTGGTYNEQFF. The CDR3 DNA is TGTGCCAGCAGTCCCAGGGGGACAGGGGGGACCTACAATGAGCAGTTCTTC.

J is TRBJ2-7 and V is TRBV27; possibly TRBD2 for D (6 bases). The germline V gene encodes CDR1 MNHEY and CDR2 SMNVEV (reference sequence). The CDR3 runs to 14 residues. V gave up 8 bases and J gave up 5 bases, with 19 bases separating them. As DNA, the CDR3 is TGTGCCAGCGGGATTGGGGCTAGCGTGGACGAGCAGTACTTC. Protein: CASGIGASVDEQYF.